This T cell receptor (beta chain) was captured by sequencing in a study (TCRdb year 2016). Library preparation was by RT-PCR. The sequencer was an Illumina MiSeq. TCRdb handled the public reads itself, with Q25 trimming in fastp and clone calling in MiXCR, and kept productive beta chains. Rows with one shared CDR3 protein collapse into an entry with the most common genes and DNA. The sample contains more than 600,000 distinct CDR3 sequences, around 14% of them found a single time. The top ten constitute about 3.6% of the sample. On this clonotype: What antigen it recognizes has not been identified. Base-call qualities are not available, and no considerably larger clone is one nucleotide away.

CDR3 length: 16 amino acids, cysteine to phenylalanine. Only the CDR3 region is kept as DNA, spanning 48 bases read in frame from base 1. After removal of 2 bases from V and 9 bases from J, the junction retains 10 bases not matched to a gene. Based on the germline V gene, the CDR1 and CDR2 sequences are SNHLY and FYNNEI. The TCR comes from a female donor in good health, serving as a healthy control. The chain links TRBV2 with TRBJ2-1; 10 nucleotides in the junction match TRBD2. Sequenced sample: memory CD4+ T cells from blood. Here is the DNA: TGTGCCAGCAGTGAACCAGCGGGAGGGCCGTCGGGTGAGCAGTTCTTC. It translates as CASSEPAGGPSGEQFF.